Listed below are T cell receptor beta chains from one sample, sequenced in a study of blood T cells in healthy people across ages. TCRdb itself ran the 5' RACE reads through MiXCR, one entry per CDR3 protein. The top ten hold roughly 14% of the sample, which has roughly 700,000 distinct CDR3 sequences, about a third seen once. Sequences were obtained from blood. These receptors were obtained from a woman of 80 years or more in good health. Both conserved end residues are part of each CDR3. D genes are given only for firm matches. Clone sizes are given selectively: once, few, many, or a class where the clone is expanded.

>TRBV20-1|many|TRBJ2-3|.
TGCAGTGCTCGCGGGGACGGATACACAGATACGCAGTATTTT
CSARGDGYTDTQYF
>TRBV6-2/TRBV6-3|.|TRBJ2-7|.
TGTGCCAGCAGTCGACCCGGGGCAACAAGCAACGAGCAGTACTTC
CASSRPGATSNEQYF
>TRBV27|many|TRBJ2-5|TRBD2
TGTGCCAGCAGTTTATCACTAGCGGGGCCGGGGGAGACCCAGTACTTC
CASSLSLAGPGETQYF
>TRBV7-2|many|TRBJ2-5|.
TGTGCCAGCTCCTCCGGGGGGCTGGAGACCCAGTACTTC
CASSSGGLETQYF
>TRBV20-1|many|TRBJ2-5|.
TGCAGTGCTAGGGGTCTTCAGGGGAATATCGGAGAGACCCAGTACTTC
CSARGLQGNIGETQYF
>TRBV7-3|.|TRBJ2-5|TRBD2
TGTGCCAGCAGCTTACTAGCGGGATTGGGAGAGACCCAGTACTTC
CASSLLAGLGETQYF
>TRBV30|many|TRBJ1-2|.
TGTGCCTGGACCAGGACTGGGGATGGCTACACCTTC
CAWTRTGDGYTF
>TRBV29-1|.|TRBJ2-7|.
TGCAGCGCCCTCGGAGGGATTTCAGTGCAGTACTTC
CSALGGISVQYF
>TRBV7-9|many|TRBJ1-5|TRBD1
TGTGCCAGCAGCCCAGGACAGGGCCGGGGTCAGCCCCAGCATTTT
CASSPGQGRGQPQHF
>TRBV7-9|.|TRBJ1-6|.
TGTGCCAGCAGCTTATCAGTCCGGACAGCCCAAGGGACCCTCCACTTT
CASSLSVRTAQGTLHF
>TRBV5-1|many|TRBJ2-3|.
TGCGCCAGCATCGGAAGCACAGATACGCAGTATTTT
CASIGSTDTQYF
>TRBV20-1|many|TRBJ2-7|TRBD2
TGCAGTGCTAGAGATTGGGCTAGCGGGGGGGCCGGTGAGCAGTACTTC
CSARDWASGGAGEQYF
>TRBV20-1|.|TRBJ2-5|.
TGCAGTGCTAGAGATCTCGGGCTCCCGTACCAAGAGACCCAGTACTTC
CSARDLGLPYQETQYF
>TRBV6-2/TRBV6-3|many|TRBJ1-1|TRBD1
TGTGCCAGCAGTATACAGGGGGCGCGAACTGAAGCTTTCTTT
CASSIQGARTEAFF
>TRBV7-9|.|TRBJ1-1|TRBD1
TGTGCCAGCAGCACCCCGACAGGGGGCAATGAAGCTTTCTTT
CASSTPTGGNEAFF
>TRBV2|few|TRBJ2-5|.
TGTGCCAGCAGTGGGCTAGCACAGACCCAGTACTTC
CASSGLAQTQYF
>TRBV5-1|few|TRBJ2-2|TRBD1
TGCGCCAGCAGCTCGGGACAGAGTCTCACCGGGGAGCTGTTTTTT
CASSSGQSLTGELFF
>TRBV5-1|many|TRBJ2-5|TRBD1
TGCGCCAGCAGCTCTGGACAGGGGAGGTTGCAAGAGACCCAGTACTTC
CASSSGQGRLQETQYF
>TRBV10-3|.|TRBJ2-4|.
TGTGCCATCGGGGTTACAGGGCTAGGGGGAGAGCAGTACTTC
CAIGVTGLGGEQYF
>TRBV5-4|many|TRBJ2-5|TRBD2
TGTGCCAGCAGCTCATCTGGGCGGGGGGGCCAAGAGACCCAGTACTTC
CASSSSGRGGQETQYF
>TRBV10-2|many|TRBJ2-7|TRBD1
TGCGCCAGCAGTCTTCCCGGGACAGGGAGCTCCTACGAGCAGTACTTC
CASSLPGTGSSYEQYF
>TRBV7-2|.|TRBJ2-3|TRBD2
TGTGCCAGCAGCTTAGCCCCCCCCGGGACTAGCGGGGGTTCGGATACGCAGTATTTT
CASSLAPPGTSGGSDTQYF
>TRBV6-6|many|TRBJ2-1|.
TGTGCCAGCAGTTTCCCCGGACTAACAGGGGACAATGAGCAGTTCTTC
CASSFPGLTGDNEQFF
>TRBV10-3|.|TRBJ1-1|TRBD1
TGTGCCATCTCTTGGGACAGGGGGCTTTCCACTGAAGCTTTCTTT
CAISWDRGLSTEAFF
>TRBV5-4|many|TRBJ1-2|.
TGTGCCAGCGGTCGGGGGTATGGCTACACCTTC
CASGRGYGYTF
>TRBV4-2|.|TRBJ2-5|.
TGTGCCAGCAGCCCCTCTAATGGGGAGACCCAGTACTTC
CASSPSNGETQYF
>TRBV19|many|TRBJ2-7|.
TGTGCCAGTAGTATACTACAGGGAGGGAAATACGAGCAGTACTTC
CASSILQGGKYEQYF
>TRBV29-1|few|TRBJ2-2|.
TGCAGCGTTGAATTACAGGGTCCCGGGGAGCTGTTTTTT
CSVELQGPGELFF
>TRBV5-1|many|TRBJ2-1|TRBD2
TGCGCCAGCAGCTCCTCTAGCGGGGGATCCTACAATGAGCAGTTCTTC
CASSSSSGGSYNEQFF
>TRBV6-1|.|TRBJ2-7|.
TGTGCCAGCATTCATGGCACACAGAGCTACGAGCAGTACTTC
CASIHGTQSYEQYF
>TRBV5-6|.|TRBJ2-5|TRBD1
TGTGCCAGCAGCTTTCCGGGACAGGGCAGAGAGACCCAGTACTTC
CASSFPGQGRETQYF
>TRBV6-2/TRBV6-3|.|TRBJ1-5|TRBD1
TGTGCCAGCAGACGTCCGGGACAGGGAATTCAGCCCCAGCATTTT
CASRRPGQGIQPQHF
>TRBV20-1|once|TRBJ2-1|TRBD1
TGCAGTGCTAGAGATAAGGGATCGGGACAGATTTACGGTATCACCTACAATGAGCAGTTCTTC
CSARDKGSGQIYGITYNEQFF
>TRBV28|many|TRBJ2-7|.
TGTGCCAGCTGCCGGACAGTAAGCTACGAGCAGTACTTC
CASCRTVSYEQYF